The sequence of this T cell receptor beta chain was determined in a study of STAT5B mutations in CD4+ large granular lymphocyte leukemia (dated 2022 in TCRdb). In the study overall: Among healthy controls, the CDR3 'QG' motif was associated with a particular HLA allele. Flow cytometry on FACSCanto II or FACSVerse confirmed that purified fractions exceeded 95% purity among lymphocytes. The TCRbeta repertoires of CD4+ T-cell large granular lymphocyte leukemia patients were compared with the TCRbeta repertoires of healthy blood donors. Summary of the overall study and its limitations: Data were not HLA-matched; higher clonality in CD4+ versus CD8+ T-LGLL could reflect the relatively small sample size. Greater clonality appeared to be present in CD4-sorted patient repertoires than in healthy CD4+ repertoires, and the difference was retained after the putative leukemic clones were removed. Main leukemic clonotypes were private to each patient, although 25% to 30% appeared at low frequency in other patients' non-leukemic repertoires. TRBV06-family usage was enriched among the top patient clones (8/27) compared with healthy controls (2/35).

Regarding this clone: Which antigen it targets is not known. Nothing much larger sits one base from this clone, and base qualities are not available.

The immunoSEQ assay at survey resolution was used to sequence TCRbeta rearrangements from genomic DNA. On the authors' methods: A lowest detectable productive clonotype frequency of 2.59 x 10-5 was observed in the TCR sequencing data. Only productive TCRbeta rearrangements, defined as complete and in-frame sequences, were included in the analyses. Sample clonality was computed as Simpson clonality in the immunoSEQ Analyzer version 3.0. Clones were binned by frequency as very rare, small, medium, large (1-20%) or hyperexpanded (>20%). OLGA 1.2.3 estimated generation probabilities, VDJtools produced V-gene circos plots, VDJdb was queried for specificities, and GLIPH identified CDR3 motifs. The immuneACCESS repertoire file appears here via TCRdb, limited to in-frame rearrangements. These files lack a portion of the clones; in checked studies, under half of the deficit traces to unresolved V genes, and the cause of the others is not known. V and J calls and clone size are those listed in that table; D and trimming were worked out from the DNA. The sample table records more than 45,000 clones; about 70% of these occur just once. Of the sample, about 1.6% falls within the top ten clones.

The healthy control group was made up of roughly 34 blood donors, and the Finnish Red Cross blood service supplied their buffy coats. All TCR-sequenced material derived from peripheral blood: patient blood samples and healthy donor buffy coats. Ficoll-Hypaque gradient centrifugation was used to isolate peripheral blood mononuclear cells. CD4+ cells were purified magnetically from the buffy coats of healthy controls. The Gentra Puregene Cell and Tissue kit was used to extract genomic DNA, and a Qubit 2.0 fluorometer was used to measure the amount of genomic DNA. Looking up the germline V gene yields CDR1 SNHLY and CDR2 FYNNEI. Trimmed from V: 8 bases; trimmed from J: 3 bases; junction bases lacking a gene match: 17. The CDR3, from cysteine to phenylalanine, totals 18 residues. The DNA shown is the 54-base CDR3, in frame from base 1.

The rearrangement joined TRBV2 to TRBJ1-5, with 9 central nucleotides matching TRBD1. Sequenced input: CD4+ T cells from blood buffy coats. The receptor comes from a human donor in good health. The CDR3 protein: CASASPGQGLMDNQPQHF. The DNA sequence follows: TGTGCCAGCGCGTCCCCGGGACAGGGTTTGATGGACAATCAGCCCCAGCATTTT.